This T cell receptor beta chain came from a study of identical twins (dated by TCRdb to 2016 to 2018). With respect to the entire study: The study deep-sequenced TCR alpha and beta repertoires from monozygotic twins, unrelated adults of various ages and cord blood to test whether fetal clonotypes persist. Replicate twin experiments were performed at different times using different library preparation protocols to rule out contamination. Study-wide conclusions, independent of this receptor: Excess twin sharing in beta out-of-frame sequences was weaker because fewer shared sequences lowered the signal-to-noise ratio. In monozygotic twins, out-of-frame TCR alpha sharing was systematically underestimated by recombination models, although the models agreed with sharing between unrelated individuals. Compared with coincidental sharing between unrelated individuals, an excess of low generation-probability sequences was observed among out-of-frame TCR alpha sequences shared between twins. Fewer insertions were carried by abundant cord blood beta clonotypes, a similar but weaker trend appeared in young adult naive repertoires, and no such trend appeared in memory repertoires. Zero-insertion analyses could be partly confounded by invariant T cells such as MAIT and iNKT, although diverse VJ usage argued against such confounding for most clonotypes. Because the same donors could not be followed over many years, the conclusions depended on cross-sectional statistical analysis.

Libraries were prepared through 5' RACE. Sequenced using an Illumina HiSeq 2000. Template switching added a universal primer binding site, and the final cDNA carried a unique molecular identifier that allowed TCR cDNA molecules to be counted accurately. Specific primers in the conserved constant-segment region were used to synthesize first-strand cDNA for TCR alpha and beta chains. To control for contamination, every cDNA library was double barcoded, receiving both a SMART-Mk sample barcode and Illumina barcodes. TruSeq adapter sequences along with Illumina sample barcodes were introduced in two successive PCR steps. Sequencing of the TCR alpha and beta cDNA libraries was done on the Illumina HiSeq platform using custom primers. Under the source paper's analysis protocol: Unique molecular identifiers were extracted from raw reads with MiGEC, and CDR3 positions were determined with MiXCR. Recombination models were inferred per individual with the repgenHMM and IGoR tools using an EM algorithm. The tcR package in R was used for shared clonotype analysis, with sharing normalized by the product of cloneset sizes. Out-of-frame nonproductive sequences were analyzed to study raw recombination free of thymic and clonal selection effects. The public reads were run again by TCRdb, first through fastp at Q25 and then through MiXCR, and only productive beta chains were kept. A single entry per CDR3 protein holds the most common genes and DNA from its merged rows. These V and J calls rely on TCRdb rather than the paper's analysis. Across this sample there are approximately 500,000 distinct CDR3 sequences, with 24% seen only once. The ten largest clonotypes hold around 3% of the sample.

Every donor in the study was a healthy Caucasian. The twin cohort consisted of three pairs of female monozygotic twins, all aged roughly 18 to 29 years. Positive isolation kits from Invitrogen were used to isolate CD4+ and CD8+ T cell populations. Comments on this clonotype: Its specific antigen is unknown. Nothing much larger sits one base from this clone, and base qualities are not available.

These data were also filed under a second study, of T cells expressing NK-cell markers. As noted in the second study: Eight donors provided sorted CD3+CD56+NKG2C+, CD3+CD56+NKG2C- and CD3+CD56-NKG2C+ T-cell subsets, whose TCR beta-chain repertoires were profiled. Seven of the eight sequenced donors were HCMV-seropositive and one was HCMV-seronegative. To restrict sorting to alphabetaTCR-expressing T cells, an anti-gammadeltaTCR antibody was added in several experiments. In about 6 donors, the dominant CD3+CD56+NKG2C+ clonotypes were found to rank among the top 10 CD8+ clonotypes and to make up 1.0-7.0% of CD8+ T cells. Those dominant clonotypes were again the most abundant among CD3+CD56-NKG2C+ cells in a handful of donors, at about 25-60.1%. Whether the expanded NKG2C-expressing T cell clones were specific for HCMV antigens was left unclear. Randomly selected healthy volunteers, three men and five women, were used as the eight sequenced donors. HCMV serostatus was determined by detecting HCMV-specific IgG in serum with a commercial ELISA kit. MIGEC was used to demultiplex reads and group the reads by UMI, and MiTCR was used to assemble and quantify clonotypes. To exclude erroneous sequences, any TCR cDNA sequence not supported by at least two reads was discarded. Downstream repertoire analysis used the tcR package, and clonotypes were matched across fractions by CDR3 nucleotide sequence plus V segment. VDJmatch was used to annotate antigen specificity against VDJdb, with one amino acid substitution in CDR3 permitted.

The sample consisted of CD4+ T cells sorted from blood. The sequence came from a woman aged 18 to 35 in good health.

The CDR3: CASSLTSGSLYEQYF. The bases read TGTGCCAGCAGCTTAACTAGCGGGAGCCTTTACGAGCAGTACTTC. The chain joins TRBV7-2 to TRBJ2-7, with 11 bases matching TRBD2. V ends up 2 bases short and J 4 bases short, with an unmatched junction base count of 4. The cysteine opens and the phenylalanine closes a CDR3 of 15 amino acids. Of the read, only the CDR3 DNA is kept; its 45 bases are in frame from base 1. The germline V gene encodes CDR1 SGHTA and CDR2 FQGNSA.